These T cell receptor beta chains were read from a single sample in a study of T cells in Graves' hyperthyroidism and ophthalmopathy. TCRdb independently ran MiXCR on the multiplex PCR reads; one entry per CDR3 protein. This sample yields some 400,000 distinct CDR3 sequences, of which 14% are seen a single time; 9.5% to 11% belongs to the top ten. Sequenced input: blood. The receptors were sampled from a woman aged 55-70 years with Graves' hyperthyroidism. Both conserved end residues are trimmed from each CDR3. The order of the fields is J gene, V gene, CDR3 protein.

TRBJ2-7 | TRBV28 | ASKFGRATLSYEQY
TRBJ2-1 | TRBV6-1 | ASTSGGTGVYNEQF
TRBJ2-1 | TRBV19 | ASSLPPRTHFYCNEQF
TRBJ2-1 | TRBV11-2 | ASSLRGGTSYNEQF
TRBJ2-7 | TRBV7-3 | ASSLKGGRTYEQY
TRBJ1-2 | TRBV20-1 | RTGEGYT
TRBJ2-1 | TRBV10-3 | AISGKGLAGPSYNEQF
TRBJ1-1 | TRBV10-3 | ATWGTGAEAF
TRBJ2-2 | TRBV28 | ASRTGQGTGELF
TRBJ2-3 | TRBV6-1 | ASSGQRGGGDTQY
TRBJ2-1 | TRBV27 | ASGAEQF
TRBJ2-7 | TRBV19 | ASTDSDGAYEQY
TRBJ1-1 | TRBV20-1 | SAERGGGTEAF
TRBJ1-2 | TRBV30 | AWSVLGGYGYT
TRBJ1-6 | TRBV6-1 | ASSVDRVVSPLH
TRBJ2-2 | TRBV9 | ASSPRQNVGELF
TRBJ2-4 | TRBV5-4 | ASSTPLEYIQY
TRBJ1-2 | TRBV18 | ASSPGVPSTNYGYT
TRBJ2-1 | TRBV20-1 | SASIRSASSYNEQF
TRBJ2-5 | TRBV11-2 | ASSLVGTSWETQY
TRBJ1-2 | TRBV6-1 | ASTRAGGSNYGYT
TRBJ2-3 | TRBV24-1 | ATSDPRTSGRRTDTQY
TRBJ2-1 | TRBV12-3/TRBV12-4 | ASRTSGYNEQF
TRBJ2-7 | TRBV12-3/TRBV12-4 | ASRAAYEQY
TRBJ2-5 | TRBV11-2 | ASSSTLRGGETQY
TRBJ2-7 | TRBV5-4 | ASSLGQGVTYGQY
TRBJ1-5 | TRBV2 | ASSEFGGSRQPQH
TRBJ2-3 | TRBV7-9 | ASSSPETTSGIGNHTDTQY
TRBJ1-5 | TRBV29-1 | SARTGVDQPQH
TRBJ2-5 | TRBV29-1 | SVEASGNQETQY
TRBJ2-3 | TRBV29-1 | SAQVGTSTDTQY
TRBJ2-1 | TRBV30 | AWSGYSEQF
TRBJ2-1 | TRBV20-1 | SARRLERDNEQF
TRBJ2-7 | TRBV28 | ASSPNSWRDRGSYEQY
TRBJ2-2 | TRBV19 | ASSIDFQGPTGELF
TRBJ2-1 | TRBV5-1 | ASSSQMGTPSYNEQF
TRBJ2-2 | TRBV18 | ASSLRQGDTGELF
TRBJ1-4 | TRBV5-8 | ASSLGESELF
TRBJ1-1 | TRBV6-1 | ASSEGIGLTGAF
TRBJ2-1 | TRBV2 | ASRAGTSYHEQF
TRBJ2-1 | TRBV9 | ASSVVSGRFQEQF
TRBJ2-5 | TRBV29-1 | SVEGQPGETQY
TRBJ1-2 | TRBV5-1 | ASSPRVGQRHYGYT
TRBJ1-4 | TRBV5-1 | ASSRRSNEKLF
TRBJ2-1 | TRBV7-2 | ASSFGLNSYNEQF